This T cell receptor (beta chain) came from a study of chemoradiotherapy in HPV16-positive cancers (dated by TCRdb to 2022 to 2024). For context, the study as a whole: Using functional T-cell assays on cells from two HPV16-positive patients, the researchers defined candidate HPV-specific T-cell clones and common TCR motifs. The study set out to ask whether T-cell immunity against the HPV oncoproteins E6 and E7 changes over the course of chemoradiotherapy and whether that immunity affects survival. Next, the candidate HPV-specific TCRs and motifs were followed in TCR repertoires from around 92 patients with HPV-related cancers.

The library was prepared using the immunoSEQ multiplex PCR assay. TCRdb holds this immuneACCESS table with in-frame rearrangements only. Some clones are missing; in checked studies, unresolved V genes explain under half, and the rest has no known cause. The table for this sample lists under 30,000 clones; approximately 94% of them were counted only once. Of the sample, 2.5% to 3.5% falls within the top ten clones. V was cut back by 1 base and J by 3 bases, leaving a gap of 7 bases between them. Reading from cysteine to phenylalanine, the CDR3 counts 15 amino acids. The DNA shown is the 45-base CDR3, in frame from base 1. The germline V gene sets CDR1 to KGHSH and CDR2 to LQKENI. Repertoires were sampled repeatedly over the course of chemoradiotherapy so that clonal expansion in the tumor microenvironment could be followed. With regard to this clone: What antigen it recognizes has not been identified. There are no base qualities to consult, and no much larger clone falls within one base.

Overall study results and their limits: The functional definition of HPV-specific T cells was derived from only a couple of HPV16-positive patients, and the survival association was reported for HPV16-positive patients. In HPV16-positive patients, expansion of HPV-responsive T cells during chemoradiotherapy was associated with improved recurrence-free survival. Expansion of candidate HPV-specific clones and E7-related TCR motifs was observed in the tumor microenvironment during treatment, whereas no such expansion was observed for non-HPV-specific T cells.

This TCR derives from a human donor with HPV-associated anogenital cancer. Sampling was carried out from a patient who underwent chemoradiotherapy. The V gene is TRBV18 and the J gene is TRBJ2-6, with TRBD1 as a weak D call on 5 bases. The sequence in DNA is TGTGCCAGCTCACCACAGGGGTATGGGGCCAACGTCCTGACTTTC. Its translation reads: CASSPQGYGANVLTF.